The source of this TCR beta chain is a study of cytomegalovirus exposure and HLA in healthy donors. At the level of the study: As an earlier analysis found, about 179 million T cells yielded approximately 110 million unique TCR beta sequences.

Study conclusions and caveats: There were some V segments, including TRBV6-2 and TRBV6-3, excluded as indistinguishable. In vitro confirmation showed three CMV-associated chains to be CMV antigen specific. TCR beta sequences reportedly predicted most subjects' HLA-A and HLA-B alleles accurately.

This CDR3 is 14 amino acids long. Germline V gives CDR1 SGHNT, CDR2 YYREEE (reference sequence). Losses at the gene ends were 3 bases for V and 9 bases for J; bases not matched to a gene: 7. Points on this clone: What it binds is unknown.

PCR employed 60 Vbeta and 13 Jbeta primers. The protocol was immunoSEQ multiplex PCR, while the TCRdb copy is restricted to in-frame clones and leaves out a portion. Here the sample spans 150,000 to 250,000 clones, 79% being singletons. Source material: PBMCs. V gene TRBV5-4 combines with J gene TRBJ2-1; 9 bases agree with TRBD1. The receptor comes from a girl aged 10-17 years in good health and CMV-seropositive. The CDR3 protein is CASSSKTGGTEQFF. The CDR3 DNA reads TGTGCCAGCAGCTCGAAGACAGGGGGGACTGAGCAGTTCTTC.